The clone carrying this T cell receptor (beta chain) showed up many times. The germline CDR1 and CDR2 sequences are DFQATT and SNEGSKA (reference sequence). The CDR3 runs to 15 residues. The V and J ends lost 5 bases and 8 bases, in that order; junction bases with no gene match: 11. These data are taken from a study of CD8 T cells in ankylosing spondylitis. TCRdb used MiXCR to reprocess the 5' RACE reads, holding one entry per CDR3 protein. Found here are roughly 130,000 distinct CDR3 sequences, over 6% of them singletons; the top ten hold 9% to 15%. The clonotype comes from a male donor with ankylosing spondylitis or in good health (not recorded which). V is TRBV20-1 and J is TRBJ2-3; 12 bases are a match to TRBD2. Sequenced: blood, either unsorted or a sorted T cell fraction (not recorded which). CDR3 sequence: CSAPFSLAGGGTQYF. The DNA for the CDR3 is TGCAGTGCTCCCTTTAGCCTAGCGGGGGGGGGTACGCAGTATTTT.